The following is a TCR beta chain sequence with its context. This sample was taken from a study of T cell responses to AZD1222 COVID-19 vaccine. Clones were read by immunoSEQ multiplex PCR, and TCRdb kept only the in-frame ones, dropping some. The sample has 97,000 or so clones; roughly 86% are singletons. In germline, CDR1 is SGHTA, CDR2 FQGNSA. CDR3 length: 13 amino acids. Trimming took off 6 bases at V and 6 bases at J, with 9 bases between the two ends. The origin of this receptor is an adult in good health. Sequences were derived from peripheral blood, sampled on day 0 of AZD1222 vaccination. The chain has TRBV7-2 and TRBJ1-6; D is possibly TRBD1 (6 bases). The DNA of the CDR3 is TGTGCCAGCAGGGTAGGGGGTAATTCACCCCTCCACTTT. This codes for CASRVGGNSPLHF.